A single sample gave rise to the 28 T cell receptor beta chains below, sequenced in a study of blood T cell repertoires in COVID-19. Libraries were prepared by immunoSEQ multiplex PCR; TCRdb keeps only in-frame clonotypes and omits some of them. This table has around 100,000 clones, 90% appearing once. Sample: peripheral blood. The receptors were gathered from a man younger than 35 with COVID-19, enrolled during active disease.

This chain links TRBV28 with TRBJ2-7; 11 bases match TRBD2. The germline V gene has CDR1 MDHEN and CDR2 SYDVKM. V trimming: 2 bases; J trimming: 5 bases; junction bases outside the gene matches: 17. The CDR3 extends over 19 amino acids. The CDR3 protein is CASSLIGSLAGEIPDEQYF. The CDR3 DNA is TGTGCCAGCAGTTTAATCGGGTCACTAGCGGGAGAAATCCCTGACGAGCAGTACTTC.

This chain uses TRBV13 with TRBJ2-1; D gene unclear. The CDR3 has 15 amino acids. V lost 1 base to trimming and J lost 4 bases, with 11 bases between them. Germline lookup yields CDR1 PRHDT and CDR2 FYEKMQ (reference sequence). The CDR3 nucleotides read TGTGCCAGCAGCTTAGTCACGAGCCGGTACAATGAGCAGTTCTTC. The encoded protein is CASSLVTSRYNEQFF.

The chain uses TRBV2 and TRBJ2-2, with 7 bases identical to TRBD1. V shed 3 bases, J shed 2 bases, and the junction held 6 bases outside the gene matches. Per germline, CDR1 SNHLY and CDR2 FYNNEI. The CDR3 runs 16 residues. CDR3 nucleotide sequence: TGTGCCAGCAGTGACCCCTACAGGGGAAACACCGGGGAGCTGTTTTTT. This sequence encodes CASSDPYRGNTGELFF.

This clone was detected only a few times. The junction departs from germline at one end; a sequencing error may be responsible. The chain links TRBV5-1 to TRBJ1-4; D possibly corresponds to TRBD1 (5 bases). This CDR3 has 15 residues. The V gene's germline CDR1 is SGHRS and CDR2 YFSETQ. As DNA, the CDR3 is TGCGCCAGCAGCATTCAGGGTGCAACTAATGAAAAACTGCTTTTT. Translating gives CASSIQGATNEKLLF.

The chain links TRBV28 to TRBJ2-7; 10 bases are a match to TRBD2. V shed 3 bases and J 6 bases; nucleotides not matched to a gene: 5. CDR1 MDHEN and CDR2 SYDVKM come from the germline V gene. The CDR3 sequence is 14 residues long. The CDR3 DNA follows: TGTGCCAGCAGTTTTCTAGCGGGAGTCGGCGAGCAGTACTTC. Its protein is CASSFLAGVGEQYF.

CDR3 residues: CASSQEGVSGANVLTF. DNA of the CDR3: TGCGCCAGCAGCCAAGAAGGGGTGTCGGGGGCCAACGTCCTGACTTTC. The chain joins TRBV4-3 to TRBJ2-6; a weak D match, TRBD1 (5 bases). CDR1 LGHNA and CDR2 YSLEER come from the germline V gene. This CDR3 spans 16 amino acids. V lost 0 bases and J 4 bases, leaving 10 bases between the germline ends.

This clone was observed a single time. V gene TRBV12-3 or TRBV12-4 combines with J gene TRBJ2-1, with unresolved D. This CDR3 contains 13 residues. V lost 2 bases and J 10 bases, leaving 12 bases between the germline ends. The CDR3, as DNA: TGTGCCAGCAGTTTAAACCCCACAAGAGAGCAGTTCTTC. Translated: CASSLNPTREQFF.

The chain recombines TRBV12-3 or TRBV12-4 with TRBJ2-1; a possible D gene is TRBD2 (5 bases). The germline V and J ends were trimmed by 8 bases and 4 bases, with 9 bases remaining between them. The CDR3 covers 12 residues. Here the CDR3 DNA reads TGTGCCAGCCTAGGAGGTTACAATGAGCAGTTCTTC. Amino acids: CASLGGYNEQFF.

J is TRBJ2-1 and V is TRBV27; 10 bases agree with TRBD1. Germline V gives CDR1 MNHEY, CDR2 SMNVEV (reference sequence). V gave up 2 bases and J gave up 9 bases; unmatched junction bases: 7. This CDR3 is built from 15 residues. The CDR3 protein is CASSLKRDRGVEQFF. CDR3 DNA: TGTGCCAGCAGTTTAAAAAGGGACAGGGGAGTTGAGCAGTTCTTC.

The chain has TRBV5-4 and TRBJ2-5, with 7 positions matching TRBD1. CDR3 length: 14 residues. Germline-derived CDR1 and CDR2 are SGHNT and YYREEE (reference sequence). J gave up 5 bases and V 4 bases, and 8 bases lay outside the gene matches. The CDR3: CASSLRGGRETQYF. The CDR3 DNA reads as TGTGCCAGCAGCCTACGAGGGGGCCGGGAGACCCAGTACTTC.

V usage is TRBV7-6 and J usage is TRBJ1-3, with 8 nucleotides matching TRBD1. Germline-derived CDR1 and CDR2 are SGHVS and FNYEAQ. This CDR3 is 15 amino acids long. V trimming: 5 bases; J trimming: 2 bases; junction bases outside the gene matches: 5. CDR3 in amino acids: CASSPGGITGNTIYF. In DNA, the CDR3 is TGTGCCAGCAGCCCAGGGGGCATTACTGGAAACACCATATATTTT.

The chain recombines TRBV27 with TRBJ2-6, with D perhaps matching TRBD2 (5 bases). The CDR3 covers 12 residues. Germline lookup yields CDR1 MNHEY and CDR2 SMNVEV (reference sequence). V was shortened by 10 bases and J by 2 bases, with 6 bases between the two germline ends. The CDR3 reads CAIGTGANVLTF. Written as DNA, the CDR3 is TGTGCCATCGGGACTGGGGCCAACGTCCTGACTTTC.

This sequence joins TRBV5-6 and TRBJ2-5, with a tentative D call TRBD1 (7 bases). The CDR3 runs 16 residues. CDR1 is SGHDT and CDR2 is YYEEEE in the germline V gene. V lost 4 bases, J lost 4 bases, and 20 bases lay in between. This CDR3 reads CASSTQTGRMRETQYF. The CDR3, as DNA: TGTGCCAGCAGCACCCAGACAGGGAGGATGCGAGAGACCCAGTACTTC.

The CDR3 sequence: CATSDSTTGIMDYTF. The CDR3 DNA is TGTGCCACCAGTGATTCGACGACAGGGATTATGGACTACACCTTC. The chain recombines TRBV24-1 with TRBJ1-2; 7 bases agree with TRBD1. Germline V gene sequence: CDR1 KGHDR, CDR2 SFDVKD. The CDR3 runs 15 residues. With 2 bases clipped from V and 10 bases from J, the junction kept 12 bases outside the gene matches.

V is TRBV19 and J is TRBJ2-3; tentatively, D is TRBD2 (5 bases). The CDR3 sequence is 17 residues long. CDR1 and CDR2 from the germline V gene are LNHDA and SQIVND (reference sequence). V dropped 5 bases and J dropped 0 bases, with 18 bases sitting between them. CDR3 nucleotides: TGTGCCAGTAGTCCCCGTAGGAGCGGTGCTAGCACAGATACGCAGTATTTT. Amino acids: CASSPRRSGASTDTQYF. The complete variable domain, with remaining parts taken from reference TRBV19 and TRBJ2-3, reads DGGITQSPKYLFRKEGQNVTLSCEQNLNHDAMYWYRQDPGQGLRLIYYSQIVNDFQKGDIAEGYSVSREKKESFPLTVTSAQKNPTAFYLCASSPRRSGASTDTQYFGPGTRLTVL.

The rearrangement joins TRBV27 to TRBJ1-3; D possibly corresponds to TRBD1 (5 bases). CDR1 is MNHEY, CDR2 SMNVEV, per germline (reference sequence). The CDR3 has 20 residues. Trimming stripped 3 bases from V and 3 bases from J, with 27 bases between. The CDR3 loop is CASSFISHSPGVPFGNTIYF. In nucleotides, the CDR3 is TGTGCCAGCAGTTTCATCTCCCATTCCCCGGGGGTTCCTTTTGGAAACACCATATATTTT.

V is TRBV24-1 and J is TRBJ2-1, with unresolved D. Trimming left V 0 bases short and J 10 bases short, with 9 bases between. Per germline, CDR1 KGHDR and CDR2 SFDVKD. This CDR3 has 13 amino acids. For the CDR3, the DNA is TGTGCCACCAGTGATTTGTCGGAGAACGAGCAGTTCTTC. This gives the protein CATSDLSENEQFF.

The rearrangement joins TRBV27 to TRBJ2-1; no reliable D call. CDR3 size: 14 residues. V lost 2 bases, J lost 7 bases, and 12 bases lay in between. Germline lookup yields CDR1 MNHEY and CDR2 SMNVEV (reference sequence). DNA for the CDR3: TGTGCCAGCAGTTTAACCCCCCTAGTTAATGAGCAGTTCTTC. Its translation is CASSLTPLVNEQFF.

This chain joins TRBV6-2 or TRBV6-3 and TRBJ2-7; TRBD2 aligns across 15 bases. Germline V CDR1 and CDR2: MNHEY, SVGEGT. The V and J ends lost 4 bases and 2 bases, in that order; junction bases with no gene match: 3. There are 16 residues in the CDR3. CDR3 sequence (DNA): TGTGCCAGCAGTTGGACTAGCGGGAGGGGTACCTACGAGCAGTACTTC. Translation gives CASSWTSGRGTYEQYF.

The chain recombines TRBV28 with TRBJ2-7; tentatively, D is TRBD2 (7 bases). The CDR3 consists of 13 residues. V gave up 8 bases and J gave up 4 bases, with 15 bases separating them. Germline values: CDR1 MDHEN, CDR2 SYDVKM. CDR3 sequence reads: CASLGRGAYEQYF. Here the CDR3 DNA reads TGTGCCAGCCTTGGTCGGGGGGCTTACGAGCAGTACTTC.

The rearrangement joins TRBV30 to TRBJ1-1, with 7 bases matching TRBD1. Germline values: CDR1 GTSNPN, CDR2 SVGIG (reference sequence). The CDR3 covers 13 residues. Unmatched junction bases numbered 12, after V lost 0 bases and J lost 14 bases. The CDR3 is CAWSVGVGDREFF. DNA of the CDR3: TGTGCCTGGAGTGTAGGGGTCGGCGACAGGGAGTTCTTT.

This clone appeared once. J is TRBJ2-3 and V is TRBV5-4; 7 bases are shared with TRBD2. Losses at the gene ends were 0 bases for V and 2 bases for J; bases not matched to a gene: 6. Germline CDR1 and CDR2: SGHNT and YYREEE (reference sequence). The CDR3 runs to 16 residues. The CDR3 region is CASSLDTSDPTDTQYF. CDR3 sequence (DNA): TGTGCCAGCAGCTTGGATACTAGCGACCCCACAGATACGCAGTATTTT.

V usage is TRBV7-2 and J usage is TRBJ1-2, with D unclear. The CDR3 runs to 14 residues. Germline CDR1 reads SGHTA; CDR2 reads FQGNSA. Trimming stripped 1 base from V and 4 bases from J, with 10 bases between. CDR3 residues: CASSLEQNSYGYTF. The DNA for the CDR3 is TGTGCCAGCAGCTTAGAACAGAATAGCTATGGCTACACCTTC.

The chain uses TRBV7-9 and TRBJ2-7; 7 bases agree with TRBD1. J lost 2 bases, V lost 3 bases, and 7 bases had no gene match. The CDR3 consists of 15 residues. Germline CDR1 reads SEHNR; CDR2 reads FQNEAQ (reference sequence). The CDR3 bases are TGTGCCAGCAGCTTTGGTCCGGGACAGACCTACGAGCAGTACTTC. Protein product: CASSFGPGQTYEQYF.

Here the CDR3 reads CALSRDRVRSGNTIYF. The CDR3 DNA is TGTGCCTTGTCCCGGGACAGGGTACGGTCTGGAAACACCATATATTTT. V is TRBV30 and J is TRBJ1-3; 9 bases map to TRBD1. V lost 7 bases to trimming and J lost 1 base; unmatched junction nucleotides: 11. Per the germline V gene, CDR1 is GTSNPN and CDR2 is SVGIG (reference sequence). The CDR3 has 16 residues.

The J gene is TRBJ2-2, the V gene TRBV30, with 7 bases matching TRBD2. Germline CDR1 GTSNPN, CDR2 SVGIG (reference sequence). V shed 1 base, J shed 3 bases, and the junction held 5 bases outside the gene matches. The CDR3 extends over 15 amino acids. The CDR3 is CAWSEQGLDTGELFF. As DNA, the CDR3 is TGTGCCTGGAGTGAGCAAGGACTAGACACCGGGGAGCTGTTTTTT.

The genes are TRBV5-4 and TRBJ2-5; 11 bases are shared with TRBD2. Germline CDR1 and CDR2: SGHNT and YYREEE (reference sequence). After removal of 4 bases from V and 4 bases from J, the junction contained 12 bases not matched to a gene. CDR3 length: 17 amino acids. The CDR3 spells CASSPSSGGRSTETQYF. As DNA, the CDR3 is TGTGCCAGCAGCCCTTCTAGCGGGGGGAGATCAACAGAGACCCAGTACTTC.

The chain has TRBV19 and TRBJ1-2; D perhaps matches TRBD1 (6 bases). Trimming cost V 3 bases and J 2 bases, with 16 bases left between them. This CDR3 contains 16 residues. Per the germline V gene, CDR1 is LNHDA and CDR2 is SQIVND (reference sequence). CDR3 region: CASSMGDLGANYGYTF. DNA of the CDR3: TGTGCCAGTAGTATGGGCGATCTGGGGGCAAACTATGGCTACACCTTC.